Listed below are T cell receptor beta chains from one sample, sequenced in a study of OX40 agonist ivuxolimab in advanced cancers. Using immunoSEQ multiplex PCR, the repertoire was profiled, and TCRdb retains in-frame clones only, with some absent. The table includes around 70,000 clones, about 84% detected once. Here the sequenced sample was CD4+ or CD8+ T cells sorted from blood, taken in a trial of the OX40 agonist ivuxolimab. These receptors originate from an adult with an advanced solid tumor such as melanoma, head and neck, liver or kidney cancer. CDR3s include the opening cysteine and the closing phenylalanine or tryptophan. D genes are given only for firm matches. Where a row states a size, it is once, few, many or the class of an expanded clone; other rows omit it.

v_call: TRBV7-3; j_call: TRBJ2-1; d_call: TRBD1; clone_size: NA; cdr3_aa: CASSLKLRSGGTGDNEQFF; cdr3_nt: TGTGCCAGCAGCCTCAAACTCAGGTCCGGTGGGACAGGGGACAATGAGCAGTTCTTC
v_call: TRBV5-1; j_call: TRBJ2-4; d_call: NA; clone_size: NA; cdr3_aa: CASSLGVAKNIQYF; cdr3_nt: TGCGCCAGCAGCTTGGGGGTAGCCAAAAACATTCAGTACTTC
v_call: TRBV9; j_call: TRBJ1-6; d_call: NA; clone_size: NA; cdr3_aa: CASSLRTTASRNSPLHF; cdr3_nt: TGTGCCAGCAGCCTCCGGACGACGGCTTCGAGAAATTCACCCCTCCACTTT
v_call: TRBV5-1; j_call: TRBJ1-1; d_call: TRBD1; clone_size: NA; cdr3_aa: CASSDSTGGTTEAFF; cdr3_nt: TGCGCCAGCAGCGACTCGACAGGGGGCACCACTGAAGCTTTCTTT
v_call: TRBV6-1; j_call: TRBJ1-1; d_call: NA; clone_size: NA; cdr3_aa: CASSARLNTEAFF; cdr3_nt: TGTGCCAGCAGTGCCAGACTGAACACTGAAGCTTTCTTT
v_call: TRBV6-6; j_call: TRBJ1-2; d_call: NA; clone_size: NA; cdr3_aa: CASSRGTVHYGYTF; cdr3_nt: TGTGCCAGCAGTCGGGGGACGGTACACTATGGCTACACCTTC
v_call: TRBV10-2; j_call: TRBJ2-3; d_call: NA; clone_size: NA; cdr3_aa: CASRSGLSTDTQYF; cdr3_nt: TGCGCCAGCCGCTCGGGCCTTAGCACAGATACGCAGTATTTT
v_call: TRBV5-1; j_call: TRBJ1-1; d_call: NA; clone_size: NA; cdr3_aa: CASSQQDMNTEAFF; cdr3_nt: TGTGCCAGCAGCCAACAGGATATGAACACTGAAGCTTTCTTT
v_call: TRBV9; j_call: TRBJ2-1; d_call: TRBD1; clone_size: few; cdr3_aa: CASSVAVGTGTGNGEQFF; cdr3_nt: TGTGCCAGCAGCGTAGCAGTCGGGACAGGGACGGGGAATGGTGAGCAGTTCTTC
v_call: TRBV9; j_call: TRBJ1-6; d_call: TRBD1; clone_size: once; cdr3_aa: CASSVTGAYNSPLHF; cdr3_nt: TGTGCCAGCAGCGTTACAGGGGCTTATAATTCACCCCTCCACTTT
v_call: TRBV5-1; j_call: TRBJ2-5; d_call: NA; clone_size: NA; cdr3_aa: CASAERQLYQETQYF; cdr3_nt: TGCGCCAGCGCCGAGCGACAGTTGTACCAAGAGACCCAGTACTTC
v_call: TRBV6-6; j_call: TRBJ2-1; d_call: TRBD1; clone_size: once; cdr3_aa: CASSLGTGRNEQFF; cdr3_nt: TGTGCCAGCAGTTTGGGGACAGGGAGGAATGAGCAGTTCTTC
v_call: TRBV6-6; j_call: TRBJ1-3; d_call: NA; clone_size: NA; cdr3_aa: CASSYSTNTIYF; cdr3_nt: TGTGCCAGCAGTTACTCGACCAACACCATATATTTT
v_call: TRBV6-1; j_call: TRBJ2-1; d_call: TRBD1; clone_size: NA; cdr3_aa: CASSEETGGYNEQFF; cdr3_nt: TGTGCCAGCAGTGAGGAAACAGGGGGCTACAATGAGCAGTTCTTC
v_call: TRBV7-2; j_call: TRBJ2-1; d_call: TRBD2; clone_size: few; cdr3_aa: CASSRAGGNEQFF; cdr3_nt: TGTGCCAGCAGCCGAGCGGGGGGCAATGAGCAGTTCTTC
v_call: TRBV5-1; j_call: TRBJ2-5; d_call: TRBD2; clone_size: NA; cdr3_aa: CASSFGLAVPYQETQYF; cdr3_nt: TGCGCCAGCAGCTTTGGGCTAGCGGTACCGTACCAAGAGACCCAGTACTTC
v_call: TRBV5-4; j_call: TRBJ2-5; d_call: NA; clone_size: NA; cdr3_aa: CASSLAHAETQYF; cdr3_nt: TGTGCCAGCAGCTTAGCCCATGCCGAGACCCAGTACTTC
v_call: TRBV6-4; j_call: TRBJ2-3; d_call: TRBD2; clone_size: NA; cdr3_aa: CASSPTSGGADTQYF; cdr3_nt: TGTGCCAGCAGCCCGACTAGCGGGGGGGCAGATACGCAGTATTTT
v_call: TRBV19; j_call: TRBJ2-1; d_call: TRBD2; clone_size: NA; cdr3_aa: CASSISGREVYNEQFF; cdr3_nt: TGTGCCAGTAGTATATCAGGGCGGGAGGTCTACAATGAGCAGTTCTTC
v_call: TRBV10-3; j_call: TRBJ2-2; d_call: NA; clone_size: NA; cdr3_aa: CATMDLNTGELFF; cdr3_nt: TGTGCCACGATGGACCTTAACACCGGGGAGCTGTTTTTT
v_call: TRBV6-4; j_call: TRBJ2-1; d_call: TRBD2; clone_size: NA; cdr3_aa: CASRLLAIPNNEQFF; cdr3_nt: TGTGCCAGCAGACTACTAGCGATCCCAAACAATGAGCAGTTCTTC
v_call: TRBV6-1; j_call: TRBJ2-7; d_call: NA; clone_size: NA; cdr3_aa: CASSPRWDFKYEQYF; cdr3_nt: TGTGCCAGCAGTCCTCGATGGGACTTTAAATACGAGCAGTACTTC
v_call: TRBV2; j_call: TRBJ2-2; d_call: TRBD1; clone_size: NA; cdr3_aa: CASNGQGTGELFF; cdr3_nt: TGTGCCAGCAACGGACAGGGCACCGGGGAGCTGTTTTTT